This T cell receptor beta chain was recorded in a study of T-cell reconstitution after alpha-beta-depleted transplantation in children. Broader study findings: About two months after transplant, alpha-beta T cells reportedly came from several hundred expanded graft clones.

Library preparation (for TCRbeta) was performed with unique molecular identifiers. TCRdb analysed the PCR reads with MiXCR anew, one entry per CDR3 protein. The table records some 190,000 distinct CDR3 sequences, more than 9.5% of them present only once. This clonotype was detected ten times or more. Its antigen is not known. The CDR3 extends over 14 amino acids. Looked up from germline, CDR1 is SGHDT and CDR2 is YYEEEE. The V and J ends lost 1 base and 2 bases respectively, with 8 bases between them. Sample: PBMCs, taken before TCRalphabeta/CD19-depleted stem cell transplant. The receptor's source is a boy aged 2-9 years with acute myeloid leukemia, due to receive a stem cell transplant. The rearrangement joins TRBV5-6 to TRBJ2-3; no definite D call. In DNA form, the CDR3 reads TGTGCCAGCAGCTTGAGCGCCTACACAGATACGCAGTATTTT. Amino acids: CASSLSAYTDTQYF.